A single sample gave rise to the 15 T cell receptor beta chains below, sequenced in a study of Ad26.COV2.S vaccination and SARS-CoV-2 variants. The data were produced by immunoSEQ multiplex PCR, yet TCRdb's version contains in-frame clones alone and is incomplete. Seen here are around 450,000 clones, around 90% observed once, and the top ten hold 12%. Treatment noted: some 19 received Ad26.COV2.S at low or high dose, single or two shots; about 5 received placebo; per-sample allocation not given. Sampling was done on day 63 after the first vaccine or placebo injection. The sample in question was peripheral blood, obtained in a trial of Ad26.COV2.S vaccine versus placebo. All receptors come from a person aged 18-65 years who received the Ad26.COV2.S COVID-19 vaccine or a placebo.

The chain recombines TRBV6-5 with TRBJ1-2; D is unclear. The CDR3 is 15 residues long. Trimming took off 0 bases at V and 3 bases at J, with 11 bases between the two ends. The germline V gene has CDR1 MNHEY and CDR2 SVGAGI. The CDR3 is CASSYSWNGDYGYTF. In DNA, the CDR3 is TGTGCCAGCAGTTACTCCTGGAATGGGGACTATGGCTACACCTTC.

The chain employs TRBV14 and TRBJ2-7, with D unclear. V lost 0 bases to trimming and J lost 6 bases, with 9 bases between them. The CDR3 is 13 amino acids. Germline CDR1 reads SGHDN; CDR2 reads FVKESK. CDR3 protein: CASSQDLWVEQYF. The CDR3 DNA follows: TGTGCCAGCAGCCAAGATTTGTGGGTCGAGCAGTACTTC.

The chain uses TRBV7-9 and TRBJ2-2, with 7 bases matching TRBD1. J lost 5 bases, V lost 5 bases, and 5 bases had no gene match. CDR1 SEHNR and CDR2 FQNEAQ come from the germline V gene (reference sequence). This CDR3 has 14 residues. The CDR3 sequence: CASSARQGTGELFF. CDR3 nucleotides: TGTGCCAGCAGCGCTAGACAGGGAACCGGGGAGCTGTTTTTT.

The chain links TRBV20-1 to TRBJ1-1; D gene ambiguous. The CDR3 extends over 11 amino acids. Per germline, CDR1 DFQATT and CDR2 SNEGSKA (reference sequence). Trimming took 6 bases from V and 4 from J, leaving 9 bases between them. This chain's CDR3 is CSAAPSTEAFF. The DNA for the CDR3 is TGCAGTGCCGCTCCTTCCACTGAAGCTTTCTTT.

V usage is TRBV21-1 and J usage is TRBJ2-4; the D call in the table, TRBD1, was not verified against the DNA. TRBV21-1 is a listed pseudogene. The CDR3 sequence is 16 residues long. CDR3 residues: CASSKGRNKAKNIQYF. The CDR3 DNA reads as TGTGCCAGCAGCAAAGGAAGAAACAAGGCCAAAAACATTCAGTACTTC.

This rearrangement joins TRBV3-1 (or the pseudogene TRBV3-2) to TRBJ2-5, with D uncertain. Trimming removed 4 bases from V and 5 bases from J, with 17 bases in between. The length of the CDR3 is 15 residues. CDR1 and CDR2 from the germline V gene are LGHDT and YNNKEL (reference sequence). CDR3 sequence reads: CASSLPNDVYETQYF. The DNA of the CDR3 is TGTGCCAGCAGCCTTCCAAATGATGTTTATGAGACCCAGTACTTC.

This chain uses TRBV10-1 with TRBJ2-4; D uncertain. The length of the CDR3 is 16 residues. The germline V gene has CDR1 WNHNN and CDR2 SYGVQD (reference sequence). With 7 bases removed from V and 5 bases from J, the gap between germline ends came to 21 bases. CDR3 coding DNA: TGCGCCAGCACCTTAAAGGCTCATATTTTGGAAAACATTCAGTACTTC. This sequence encodes CASTLKAHILENIQYF.

The chain employs TRBV5-1 and TRBJ2-1; 10 bases agree with TRBD2. This CDR3 region has 15 residues. The junction had 7 bases not matched to a gene; V was cut back by 2 bases and J by 8 bases. Per germline, CDR1 SGHRS and CDR2 YFSETQ. The CDR3 spells CASSFSGRAVDEQFF. The CDR3 region has the DNA TGCGCCAGCAGCTTCAGCGGGAGGGCCGTCGATGAGCAGTTCTTC.

V is TRBV28 and J is TRBJ1-1; weak D call: TRBD1 (5 bases). Trimming removed 5 bases from V and 2 bases from J, with 9 bases in between. Looked up from germline, CDR1 is MDHEN and CDR2 is SYDVKM. The CDR3 has 13 residues. The CDR3 loop is CASSPGVNTEAFF. The CDR3 nucleotides read TGTGCCAGCAGTCCGGGGGTTAACACTGAAGCTTTCTTT.

The chain couples TRBV7-2 to TRBJ2-7; weak D call: TRBD2 (6 bases). The CDR3 length is 15 residues. Trimming stripped 7 bases from V and 6 bases from J, with 22 bases between. From germline, CDR1 is SGHTA and CDR2 FQGNSA. CDR3 loop: CASTPHPAGTGEQYF. In DNA form, the CDR3 reads TGTGCCAGCACACCCCACCCAGCGGGCACGGGCGAGCAGTACTTC. Variable domain in full (rest from reference TRBV7-2 and TRBJ2-7): GAGVSQSPSNKVTEKGKDVELRCDPISGHTALYWYRQSLGQGLEFLIYFQGNSAPDKSGLPSDRFSAERTGGSVSTLTIQRTQQEDSAVYLCASTPHPAGTGEQYFGPGTRLTVT.

This clone came up once. The gene calls are TRBV27 and TRBJ2-3; D is unclear. CDR3 length: 14 residues. Trimming cost V 2 bases and J 0 bases, with 6 bases left between them. Germline CDR1 MNHEY, CDR2 SMNVEV (reference sequence). The CDR3 DNA is TGTGCCAGCAGTTTAAGTCTTAGCACAGATACGCAGTATTTT. It encodes CASSLSLSTDTQYF.

The chain combines TRBV3-1 (or the pseudogene TRBV3-2) with TRBJ2-3; D remains ambiguous. The V end lost 2 bases, the J end lost 4 bases, and 13 bases lay between the germline ends. This CDR3 has 15 amino acids. The germline gives CDR1 LGHDT, CDR2 YNNKEL (reference sequence). CDR3 in amino acids: CASSQNSLYSDTQYF. CDR3 bases: TGTGCCAGCAGCCAAAATAGCCTCTACTCAGATACGCAGTATTTT.

V usage is TRBV5-6 and J usage is TRBJ1-2, with a tentative D call TRBD1 (6 bases). The germline gives CDR1 SGHDT, CDR2 YYEEEE. CDR3 length: 13 amino acids. Trimming shortened V by 3 bases and J by 4 bases, and 10 bases separated the two germline ends. CDR3 protein: CASSWDKSYGYTF. The CDR3 nucleotides are TGTGCCAGCAGCTGGGACAAGTCCTATGGCTACACCTTC. Full variable domain (remainder filled in from reference TRBV5-6 and TRBJ1-2): DAGVTQSPTHLIKTRGQQVTLRCSPKSGHDTVSWYQQALGQGPQFIFQYYEEEERQRGNFPDRFSGHQFPNYSSELNVNALLLGDSALYLCASSWDKSYGYTFGSGTRLTVV.

The chain couples TRBV29-1 to TRBJ2-1, with TRBD2 identical over 7 bases. The V segment lost 3 bases and the J segment 5 bases; nucleotides outside the gene matches: 10. The CDR3 totals 15 residues. Germline V gene lookup returns CDR1 SQVTM and CDR2 ANQGSEA. The CDR3 coding sequence is TGCAGCGTTGACTCTCCGGGAGGAAGAAACAATGAGCAGTTCTTC. Its protein product is CSVDSPGGRNNEQFF.

This chain links TRBV5-5 with TRBJ1-1; D gene uncertain. Germline V CDR1 and CDR2: SGHKS, YYEKEE (reference sequence). This CDR3 has 14 residues. Trimming removed 1 base at V and 3 bases at J, with 10 bases between. CDR3 loop: CASSLIGRDTEAFF. In nucleotides, the CDR3 is TGTGCCAGCAGCTTGATCGGCAGAGACACTGAAGCTTTCTTT.